Only a few counts were recorded for the clone carrying this T cell receptor beta chain. Its specificity is not known. These data belong to a study of molecular identifiers for immune sequencing clone quantification. MiXCR, applied by TCRdb to the PCR reads, yields one record per CDR3 protein. The profile shows about 630,000 distinct CDR3 sequences, about 25% of them singletons. The CDR3 spans 12 residues. The V end was cut by 5 bases, the J end by 5 bases, with 13 bases between. Looked up from germline, CDR1 is SQVTM and CDR2 is ANQGSEA. The study, taken as a whole, reports: Clonotypes topping 20 RNA copies carried over 99% of effector molecules but under 1% of naive ones.

The sample comprised naive CD8+ T cells from blood, with Jurkat cell RNA spiked in. This sample's subset: FACS-sorted CD8+CD4-CCR7+CD45RA+ naive T cells. This sequence originates from a human donor in good health. Some libraries in this study had Jurkat cell RNA spiked in. J is TRBJ2-7 and V is TRBV29-1; D is unresolved. CDR3 in amino acids: CSVLSGANEQYF. For the CDR3, the DNA is TGCAGCGTTCTGAGTGGAGCCAACGAGCAGTACTTC.